These 14 T cell receptor beta chains share one sample of origin, sequenced in a study of shared clonotypes between healthy human individuals. The assay was immunoSEQ multiplex PCR, and TCRdb's table has in-frame clones only and misses some. The table shows around 1,900,000 clones, with about 93% occurring only once. Naive CD8 cells were CD45RO-negative, positively selected for CCR7, excluding terminally differentiated effector memory CD45RA+ cells. Sequenced sample: naive CD8+ T cells from PBMCs. The receptors here all came from a man younger than 35 in good health. Some clones in this sample may be carry-over from other donors' samples.

A remark on this clone: This likely comes from a read error, as the CDR3 has no conserved phenylalanine or tryptophan at its end. It is unclear where the CDR3 begins or ends on the DNA, so no DNA is shown, and the CDR3 is as TCRdb lists it. The chain is built from TRBV4-1 and TRBJ1-3; TRBD1, the table's D call, lacks a check against the DNA. The germline V gene has CDR1 MGHRA and CDR2 YSYEKL. The CDR3 has 13 amino acids, counting both end residues. The chain's CDR3 is CASSQDQAGGIIY.

The DNA for the CDR3 is TGTGCCACCATGCGGGAGGCCACTAATGAGCAGTTCTTC. Translated, it gives CATMREATNEQFF. This rearrangement joins TRBV15 to TRBJ2-1; 8 bases are a match to TRBD2. Trimming cost V 7 bases and J 7 bases; bases outside gene matches: 6. Per germline, CDR1 LNHNV and CDR2 YYDKDF (reference sequence). CDR3 length: 13 amino acids.

This clone occurred a few times. J is TRBJ1-2 and V is TRBV5-1, with D unresolved. Germline V gene sequence: CDR1 SGHRS, CDR2 YFSETQ. Deletions cut 0 bases from V and 0 bases from J, with 6 bases between. CDR3 length equals 14 residues. CDR3 DNA sequence: TGCGCCAGCAGCTTGGATGCAGCTAACTATGGCTACACCTTC. Protein product: CASSLDAANYGYTF.

This clone was seen once. Written as DNA, the CDR3 is TGTGCCAGCAGCCGGAACAGGGAGGGCTACACCTTC. It codes for CASSRNREGYTF. J is TRBJ1-2 and V is TRBV13; D is possibly TRBD1 (6 bases). Per germline, CDR1 PRHDT and CDR2 FYEKMQ (reference sequence). V was pared by 5 bases and J by 8 bases, with 12 bases between. The CDR3 is 12 amino acids.

The count of this clone is one. The rearrangement links TRBV28 to TRBJ2-3, with D unresolved. The CDR3 loop spans 14 amino acids. V shed 3 bases and J shed 6 bases, with 13 bases lying between them. Germline V gene data show CDR1 as MDHEN and CDR2 as SYDVKM. CDR3 in amino acids: CASSFLQVVDTQYF. The CDR3 DNA reads as TGTGCCAGCAGTTTTCTTCAAGTGGTGGATACGCAGTATTTT.

Details on this clone: This same CDR3 is encoded by further DNA sequences in the sample. The genes are TRBV18 and TRBJ1-1; D may be TRBD1 (6 bases). The CDR3 length is 13 residues. V shed 3 bases and J shed 1 base, with 6 bases lying between them. Looked up from germline, CDR1 is KGHSH and CDR2 is LQKENI. The CDR3 protein is CASSPRGNTEAFF. The CDR3 nucleotides read TGTGCCAGCTCACCCAGGGGGAACACTGAAGCTTTCTTT.

This chain links TRBV7-8 with TRBJ2-7; 8 bases line up with TRBD1. The length of the CDR3 is 15 residues. Trimming removed 5 bases from V and 0 bases from J; junction bases left unmatched: 6. CDR1 is SGHVS, CDR2 FQNEAQ, per germline. This CDR3 is CASSLRDRFSYEQYF. The CDR3 DNA reads as TGTGCCAGCAGCCTACGGGACAGGTTCTCCTACGAGCAGTACTTC.

This clone was found once. This chain uses TRBV7-8 with TRBJ2-7, with TRBD2 as a possible D gene (6 bases). Trimming removed 5 bases at V and 2 bases at J, with 16 bases between. CDR3 length: 15 amino acids. Germline values: CDR1 SGHVS, CDR2 FQNEAQ. CDR3 sequence reads: CASSPTTGAAYEQYF. In nucleotides, the CDR3 is TGTGCCAGCAGCCCGACCACGGGAGCCGCCTACGAGCAGTACTTC. The full variable domain, with the rest looked up from reference TRBV7-8 and TRBJ2-7, is GAGVSQSPRYKVAKRGQDVALRCDPISGHVSLFWYQQALGQGPEFLTYFQNEAQLDKSGLPSDRFFAERPEGSVSTLKIQRTQQEDSAVYLCASSPTTGAAYEQYFGPGTRLTVT.

The chain joins TRBV4-1 to TRBJ1-2, with D hard to call. With 0 bases removed from V and 2 bases from J, the gap between germline ends came to 13 bases. The germline V gene has CDR1 MGHRA and CDR2 YSYEKL. This CDR3 spans 16 amino acids. CDR3 loop: CASSQEIGILNYGYTF. The CDR3 coding sequence is TGCGCCAGCAGCCAAGAAATCGGGATCTTGAACTATGGCTACACCTTC.

The V call is TRBV9, the J call TRBJ2-5; 7 bases are shared with TRBD2. Trimming removed 4 bases from V and 4 bases from J; junction bases left unmatched: 13. The CDR3 loop spans 16 amino acids. The V gene's germline CDR1 is SGDLS and CDR2 YYNGEE. The CDR3 loop is CASSPMGGHQRETQYF. The CDR3 DNA follows: TGTGCCAGCAGCCCAATGGGAGGGCATCAGCGAGAGACCCAGTACTTC.

The V gene is TRBV19, the J gene TRBJ2-7, with D possibly being TRBD2 (5 bases). CDR3 length: 14 amino acids. The germline V gene encodes CDR1 LNHDA and CDR2 SQIVND (reference sequence). V was cut by 3 bases and J by 4 bases, with 13 bases left in between. The CDR3 region has the DNA TGTGCCAGTAGTATCGTTCTAGCTTCGTACGAGCAGTACTTC. This translates into CASSIVLASYEQYF.

This clone was picked up one time. The chain joins TRBV30 to TRBJ2-3, with D unclear. CDR3 size: 13 residues. From germline, CDR1 is GTSNPN and CDR2 SVGIG (reference sequence). Trimming took 1 base from V and 4 from J, leaving 9 bases between them. The CDR3, as DNA: TGTGCCTGGAGTGCGGGTGGTTCAGATACGCAGTATTTT. This encodes CAWSAGGSDTQYF.

The V call is TRBV5-1, the J call TRBJ2-7, with 8 bases matching TRBD1. V lost 7 bases and J lost 5; bases outside the gene matches: 11. Germline CDR1 reads SGHRS; CDR2 reads YFSETQ. The CDR3 has 14 amino acids. CDR3 loop: CASRARTGSHEQYF. For the CDR3, the DNA is TGCGCCAGCCGGGCCAGGACAGGGTCCCACGAGCAGTACTTC.

This chain links TRBV27 with TRBJ1-5; a weak D match, TRBD1 (6 bases). The CDR3 extends over 13 amino acids. CDR1 and CDR2 (germline): MNHEY, SMNVEV (reference sequence). V was pared by 2 bases and J by 6 bases, with 8 bases between. CDR3 sequence: CASSLKDSQPQHF. The CDR3, as DNA: TGTGCCAGCAGTTTAAAGGACAGTCAGCCCCAGCATTTT.